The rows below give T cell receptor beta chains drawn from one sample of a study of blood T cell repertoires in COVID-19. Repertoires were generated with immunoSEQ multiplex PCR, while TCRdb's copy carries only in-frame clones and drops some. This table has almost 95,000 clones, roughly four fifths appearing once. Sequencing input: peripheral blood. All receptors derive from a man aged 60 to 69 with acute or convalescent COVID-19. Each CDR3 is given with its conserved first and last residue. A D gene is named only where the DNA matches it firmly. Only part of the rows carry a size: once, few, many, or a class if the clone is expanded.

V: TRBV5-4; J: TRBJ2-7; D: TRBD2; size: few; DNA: TGTGCCAGCAGCTTGGGGGTAGCGGGGGGCGTCGAGCAGTACTTC; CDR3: CASSLGVAGGVEQYF
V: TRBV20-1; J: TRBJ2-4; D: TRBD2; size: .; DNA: TGCAGTGCTAGTCAGCGGGGGGGCCGGGACATTCAGTACTTC; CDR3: CSASQRGGRDIQYF
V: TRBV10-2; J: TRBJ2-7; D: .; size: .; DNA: TGCGCCAGCAGTGAGTTGAGGCCCCTCGCCATCGAGCAGTACTTC; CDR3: CASSELRPLAIEQYF
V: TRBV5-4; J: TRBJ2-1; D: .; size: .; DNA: TGTGCCAGCAGCTTGGATACTAGCTACAATGAGCAGTTCTTC; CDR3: CASSLDTSYNEQFF
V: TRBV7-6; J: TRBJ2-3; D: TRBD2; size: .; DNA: TGTGCCAGCAGCTTAGCGGGGGGGTACACAGATACGCAGTATTTT; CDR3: CASSLAGGYTDTQYF
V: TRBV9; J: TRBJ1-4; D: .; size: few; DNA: TGTGCCAGCAGCGCGACTGTTTCAACTAATGAAAAACTGTTTTTT; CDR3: CASSATVSTNEKLFF
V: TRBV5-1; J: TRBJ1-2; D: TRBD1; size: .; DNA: TGCGCCAGCAGCCCCCGAGTTGAGGGACAGGGTTATGGCTACACCTTC; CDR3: CASSPRVEGQGYGYTF
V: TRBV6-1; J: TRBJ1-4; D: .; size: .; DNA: TGTGCCAGCAGTGATCCGGGGTTCGGGGAAAAACTGTTTTTT; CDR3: CASSDPGFGEKLFF
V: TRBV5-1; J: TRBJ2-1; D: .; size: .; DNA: TGCGCCAGCAGCTTGGGGACAGTAGACAATGAGCAGTTCTTC; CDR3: CASSLGTVDNEQFF
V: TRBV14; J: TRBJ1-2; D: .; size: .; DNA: TGTGCCAGCAGCCAAGTCTACAGGGAAAGCTACACCTTC; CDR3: CASSQVYRESYTF
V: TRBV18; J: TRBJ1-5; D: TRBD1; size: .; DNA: TGTGCCAGCTCATCGACAGGGGGCAATCAGCCCCAGCATTTT; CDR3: CASSSTGGNQPQHF
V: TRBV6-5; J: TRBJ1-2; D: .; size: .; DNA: TGTGCCAGCAGTTACTCAACAGGGAACTATGGCTACACCTTC; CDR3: CASSYSTGNYGYTF
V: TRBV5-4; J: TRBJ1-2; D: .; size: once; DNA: TGTGCCAGCAGCTATGACAGGAGATGGGACTATGGCTACACCTTC; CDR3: CASSYDRRWDYGYTF
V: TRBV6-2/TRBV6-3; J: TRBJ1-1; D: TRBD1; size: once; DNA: TGTGCCAGCAGTTACTGGACAGGGAGAGGGACTGAAGCTTTCTTT; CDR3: CASSYWTGRGTEAFF
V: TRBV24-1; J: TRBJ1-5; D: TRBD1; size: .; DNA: TGTGCCACCAGTGATCCCGGACAGGGCAGCCAGCCCCAGCATTTT; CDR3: CATSDPGQGSQPQHF
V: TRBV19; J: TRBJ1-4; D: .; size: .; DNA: TGTGCCAGTAGTATAGCCCGGGGTAGAAATGAAAAACTGTTTTTT; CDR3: CASSIARGRNEKLFF
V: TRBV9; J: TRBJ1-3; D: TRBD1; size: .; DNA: TGTGCCAGCAGCGCGACAGGGGGTGGAAACACCATATATTTT; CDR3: CASSATGGGNTIYF
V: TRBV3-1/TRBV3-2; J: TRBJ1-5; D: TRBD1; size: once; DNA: TGTGCCAGCAGCCCCGGACAGGGCCAGCCCCAGCATTTT; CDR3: CASSPGQGQPQHF
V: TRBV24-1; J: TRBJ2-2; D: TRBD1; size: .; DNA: TGTGCCACCAGTGCCCCACCGGACAGGGCCCTGAACACCGGGGAGCTGTTTTTT; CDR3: CATSAPPDRALNTGELFF
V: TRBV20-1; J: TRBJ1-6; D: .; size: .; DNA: TGCAGTGCTAGTCCAGGGGCGCCCGATTCACCCCTCCACTTT; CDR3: CSASPGAPDSPLHF
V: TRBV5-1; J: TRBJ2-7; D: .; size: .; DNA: TGCGCCAGCAGCGTAACCAGGGGGGACGACGAGCAGTACTTC; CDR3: CASSVTRGDDEQYF
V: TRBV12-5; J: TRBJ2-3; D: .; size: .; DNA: TGTGCTAGTGGTTTGCTGGATACGCAGTATTTT; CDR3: CASGLLDTQYF
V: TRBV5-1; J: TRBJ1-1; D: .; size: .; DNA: TGCGCCAGCAGCTTGAGCCCTTTTGGGGGGGCGGAGAACACTGAAGCTTTCTTT; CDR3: CASSLSPFGGAENTEAFF
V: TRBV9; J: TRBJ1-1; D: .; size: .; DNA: TGTGCCAGCAACGGAGGGGCCGGTGAAGCTTTCTTT; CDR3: CASNGGAGEAFF
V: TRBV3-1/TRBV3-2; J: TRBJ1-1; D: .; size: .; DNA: TGTGCCAGCAGTCGCCCTACAGGGTACACTGAAGCTTTCTTT; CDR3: CASSRPTGYTEAFF
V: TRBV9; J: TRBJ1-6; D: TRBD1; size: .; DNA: TGTGCCAGCAGCGCCCCGGGGACAGGGGATTCACCCCTCCACTTT; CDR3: CASSAPGTGDSPLHF
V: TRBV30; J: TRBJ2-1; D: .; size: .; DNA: TGTGCCTGGAGAGCAGGGGTCGTGAATGAGCAGTTCTTC; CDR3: CAWRAGVVNEQFF
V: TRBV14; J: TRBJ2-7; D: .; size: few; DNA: TGTGCCAGCAGCCAAGTCCCCCGGGGGTTCTCCTACGAGCAGTACTTC; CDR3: CASSQVPRGFSYEQYF
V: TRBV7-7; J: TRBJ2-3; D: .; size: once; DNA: TGTGCTAGCAGCCCCGGACACTCAGATACGCAGTATTTT; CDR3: CASSPGHSDTQYF
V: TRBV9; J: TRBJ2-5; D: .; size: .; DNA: TGTGCCAGCAGCGTAGACGGGACATTGAAAGAGACCCAGTACTTC; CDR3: CASSVDGTLKETQYF
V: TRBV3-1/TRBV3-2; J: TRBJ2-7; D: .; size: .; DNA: TGTGCCAGCAGCCAAGATGGACTATACGAGCAGTACTTC; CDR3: CASSQDGLYEQYF
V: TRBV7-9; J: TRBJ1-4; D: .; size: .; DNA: TGTGCCAGCACCCGTCAGGCTAATGAAAAACTGTTTTTT; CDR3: CASTRQANEKLFF
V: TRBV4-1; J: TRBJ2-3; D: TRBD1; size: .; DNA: TGCGCCAGCAGCCAAAAAGAGGGACAGGGGTTGGGAGATACGCAGTATTTT; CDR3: CASSQKEGQGLGDTQYF
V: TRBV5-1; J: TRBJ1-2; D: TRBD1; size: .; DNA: TGCGCCAGCAGCTTGGGACAGGGGAGCGGCTACACCTTC; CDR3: CASSLGQGSGYTF
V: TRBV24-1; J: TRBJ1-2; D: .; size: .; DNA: TGTGCCACCAGTGATTCTGGGGGCCCTAACTATGGCTACACCTTC; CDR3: CATSDSGGPNYGYTF
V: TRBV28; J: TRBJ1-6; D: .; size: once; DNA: TGTGCCAGCAGTTTCGTTTCACCCCTCCACTTT; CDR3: CASSFVSPLHF
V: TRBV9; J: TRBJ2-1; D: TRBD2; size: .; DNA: TGTGCCAGCAGCCCAGCGGGGAACTACAATGAGCAGTTCTTC; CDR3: CASSPAGNYNEQFF
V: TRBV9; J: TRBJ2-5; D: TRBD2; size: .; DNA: TGTGCCAGCAGCGCCGGGGGACTAGCGGGGCAAGAGACCCAGTACTTC; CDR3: CASSAGGLAGQETQYF
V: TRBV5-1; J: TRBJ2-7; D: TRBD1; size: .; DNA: TGCGCCAGCAGCTCAGGACAGGGAGTATCCGAGCAGTACTTC; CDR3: CASSSGQGVSEQYF
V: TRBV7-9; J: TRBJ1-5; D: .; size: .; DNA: TGTGCCAGCAGCTTAGACACACAGCCCCAGCATTTT; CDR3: CASSLDTQPQHF
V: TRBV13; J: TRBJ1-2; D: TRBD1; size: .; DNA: TGTGCCAGCAGCTTAGAAGGGGGCCGAATATATGGCTACACCTTC; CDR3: CASSLEGGRIYGYTF
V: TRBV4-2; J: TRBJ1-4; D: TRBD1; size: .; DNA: TGTGCCAGCAGCCAAGGAACGGGACAGGGGGCGCGGACTAATGAAAAACTGTTTTTT; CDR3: CASSQGTGQGARTNEKLFF
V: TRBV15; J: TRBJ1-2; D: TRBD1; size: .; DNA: TGTGCCACCAGCGGTAGGACAGGCTATGGCTACACCTTC; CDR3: CATSGRTGYGYTF
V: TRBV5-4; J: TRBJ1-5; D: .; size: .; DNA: TGTGCCAGCAGCTTGGCGGGGTATGACAATCAGCCCCAGCATTTT; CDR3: CASSLAGYDNQPQHF
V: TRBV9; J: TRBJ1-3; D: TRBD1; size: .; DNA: TGTGCCAGCAGCCAAGGGGACAGGGAAGACACCATATATTTT; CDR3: CASSQGDREDTIYF
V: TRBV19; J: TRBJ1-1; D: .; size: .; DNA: TGTGCCAGTAGTGCCTCGCACATGAACACTGAAGCTTTCTTT; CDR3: CASSASHMNTEAFF
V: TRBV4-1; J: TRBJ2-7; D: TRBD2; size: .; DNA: TGCGCCAGCAGCCAATGGAATCTAGCGGGGGGTTTCATGTACGAGCAGTACTTC; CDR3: CASSQWNLAGGFMYEQYF